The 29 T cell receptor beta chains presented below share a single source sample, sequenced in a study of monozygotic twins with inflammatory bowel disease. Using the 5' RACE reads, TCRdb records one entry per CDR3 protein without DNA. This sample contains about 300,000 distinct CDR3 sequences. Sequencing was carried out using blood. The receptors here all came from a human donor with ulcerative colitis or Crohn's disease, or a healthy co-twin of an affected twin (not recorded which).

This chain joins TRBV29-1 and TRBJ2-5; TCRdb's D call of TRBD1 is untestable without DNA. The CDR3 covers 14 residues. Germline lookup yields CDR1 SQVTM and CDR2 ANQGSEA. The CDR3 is CSVYDFGGLGTQYF.

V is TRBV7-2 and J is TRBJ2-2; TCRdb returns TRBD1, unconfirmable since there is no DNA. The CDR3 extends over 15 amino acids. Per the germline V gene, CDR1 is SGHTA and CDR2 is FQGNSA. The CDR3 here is CASSSRGLIPGELFF.

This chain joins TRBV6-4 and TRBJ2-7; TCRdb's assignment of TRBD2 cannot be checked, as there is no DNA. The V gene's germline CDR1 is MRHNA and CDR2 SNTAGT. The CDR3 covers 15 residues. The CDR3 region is CASSEEKAGSNEQYF.

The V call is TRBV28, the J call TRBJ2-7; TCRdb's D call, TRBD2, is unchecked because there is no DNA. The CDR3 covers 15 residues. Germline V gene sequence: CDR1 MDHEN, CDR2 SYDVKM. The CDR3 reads CASSSAGTSRYEQYF.

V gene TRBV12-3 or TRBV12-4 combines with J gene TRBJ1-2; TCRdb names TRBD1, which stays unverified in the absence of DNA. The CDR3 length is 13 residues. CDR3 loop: CASSFRQEEGYTF.

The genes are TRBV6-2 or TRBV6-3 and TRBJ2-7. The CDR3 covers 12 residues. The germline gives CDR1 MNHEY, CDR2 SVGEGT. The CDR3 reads CASSSRRYEQYF.

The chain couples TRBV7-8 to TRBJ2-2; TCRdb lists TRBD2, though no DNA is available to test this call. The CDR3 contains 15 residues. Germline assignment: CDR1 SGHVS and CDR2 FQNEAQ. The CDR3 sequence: CASSESSGGGGELFF.

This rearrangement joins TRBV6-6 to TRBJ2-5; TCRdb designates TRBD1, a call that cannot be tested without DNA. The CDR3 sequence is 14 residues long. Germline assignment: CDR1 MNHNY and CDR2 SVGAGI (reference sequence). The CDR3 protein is CASSARGGEKTQYF.

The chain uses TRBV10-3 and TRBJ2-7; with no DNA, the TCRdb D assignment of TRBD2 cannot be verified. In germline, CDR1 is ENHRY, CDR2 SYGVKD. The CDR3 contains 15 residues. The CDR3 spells CAISESLAGAYEQYF.

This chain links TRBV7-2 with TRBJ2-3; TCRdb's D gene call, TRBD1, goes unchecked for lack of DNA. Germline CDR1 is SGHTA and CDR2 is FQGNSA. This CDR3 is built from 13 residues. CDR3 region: CASSLPSLGGQYF.

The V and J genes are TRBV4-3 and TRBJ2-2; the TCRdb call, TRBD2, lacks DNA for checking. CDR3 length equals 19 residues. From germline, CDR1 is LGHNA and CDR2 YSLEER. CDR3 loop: CASSQEIVAVPRVTGELFF.

The chain's CDR3 is CASSPGVQGPLHF. V is TRBV12-3 or TRBV12-4 and J is TRBJ1-6; absent DNA, TCRdb's TRBD1 call cannot be checked. The CDR3 consists of 13 residues.

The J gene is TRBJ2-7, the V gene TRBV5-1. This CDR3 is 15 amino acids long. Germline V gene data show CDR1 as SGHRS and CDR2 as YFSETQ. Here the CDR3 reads CASSLAGKRVDEQYF. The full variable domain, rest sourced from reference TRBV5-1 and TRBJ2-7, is KAGVTQTPRYLIKTRGQQVTLSCSPISGHRSVSWYQQTPGQGLQFLFEYFSETQRNKGNFPGRFSGRQFSNSRSEMNVSTLELGDSALYLCASSLAGKRVDEQYFGPGTRLTVT.

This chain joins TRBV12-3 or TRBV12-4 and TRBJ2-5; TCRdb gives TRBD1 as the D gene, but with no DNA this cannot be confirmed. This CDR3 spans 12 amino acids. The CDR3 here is CASGLHRLTQYF.

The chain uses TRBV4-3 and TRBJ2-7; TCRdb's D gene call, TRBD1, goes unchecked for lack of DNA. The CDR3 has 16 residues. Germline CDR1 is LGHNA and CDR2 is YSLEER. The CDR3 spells CASSQDGGTNFYEQYF.

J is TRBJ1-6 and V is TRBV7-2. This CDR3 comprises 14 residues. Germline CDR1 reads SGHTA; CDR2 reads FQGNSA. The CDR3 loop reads CASSTEANNSPLHF.

The CDR3 is CASRSRTGLGNQPQHF. The chain is built from TRBV6-2 or TRBV6-3 and TRBJ1-5; lacking DNA, the TRBD1 call made by TCRdb goes unchecked. Per germline, CDR1 MNHEY and CDR2 SVGEGT. This CDR3 contains 16 residues.

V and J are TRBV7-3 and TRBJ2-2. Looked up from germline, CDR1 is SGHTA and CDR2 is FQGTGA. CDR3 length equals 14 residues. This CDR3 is CASSSTLWTGELFF.

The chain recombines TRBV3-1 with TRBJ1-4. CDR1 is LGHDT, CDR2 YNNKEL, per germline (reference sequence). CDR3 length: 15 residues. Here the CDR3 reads CASSLGRATNEKLFF.

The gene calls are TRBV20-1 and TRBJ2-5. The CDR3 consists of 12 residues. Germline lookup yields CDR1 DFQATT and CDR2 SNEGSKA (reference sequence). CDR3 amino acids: CSANADVETQYF.

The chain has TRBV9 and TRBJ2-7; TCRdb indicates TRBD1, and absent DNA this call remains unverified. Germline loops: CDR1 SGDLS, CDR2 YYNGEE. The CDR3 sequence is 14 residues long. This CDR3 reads CASTRDRNSYEQYF.

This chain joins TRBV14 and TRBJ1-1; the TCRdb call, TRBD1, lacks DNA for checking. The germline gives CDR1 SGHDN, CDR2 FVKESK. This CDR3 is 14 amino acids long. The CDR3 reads CASSQPGMNTEAFF.

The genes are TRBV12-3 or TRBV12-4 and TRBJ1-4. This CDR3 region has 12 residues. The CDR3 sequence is CASSAQIEKLFF.

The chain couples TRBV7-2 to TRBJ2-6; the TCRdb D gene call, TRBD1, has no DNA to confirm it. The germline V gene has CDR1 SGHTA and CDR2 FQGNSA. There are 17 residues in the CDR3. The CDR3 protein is CASSRLGSGSGANVLTF. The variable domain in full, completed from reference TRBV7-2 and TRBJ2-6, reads GAGVSQSPSNKVTEKGKDVELRCDPISGHTALYWYRQSLGQGLEFLIYFQGNSAPDKSGLPSDRFSAERTGGSVSTLTIQRTQQEDSAVYLCASSRLGSGSGANVLTFGAGSRLTVL.

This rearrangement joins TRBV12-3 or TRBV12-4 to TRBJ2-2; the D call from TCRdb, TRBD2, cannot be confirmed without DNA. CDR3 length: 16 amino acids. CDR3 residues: CASSFGLAGGAGELFF.

CDR3 residues: CASSLGDRAYGYTF. The chain recombines TRBV5-6 with TRBJ1-2; TCRdb reports TRBD1, a call that lacks DNA to check it against. This CDR3 has 14 residues. CDR1 is SGHDT and CDR2 is YYEEEE in the germline V gene.

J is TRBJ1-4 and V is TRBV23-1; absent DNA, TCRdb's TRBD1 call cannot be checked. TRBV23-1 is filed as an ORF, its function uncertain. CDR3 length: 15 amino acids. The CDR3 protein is CASSQKTGRKEKLFF.

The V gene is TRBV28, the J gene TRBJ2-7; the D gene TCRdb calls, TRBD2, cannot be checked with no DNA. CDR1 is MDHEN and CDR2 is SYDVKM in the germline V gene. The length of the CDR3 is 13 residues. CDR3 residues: CASSGSRPYEQYF.

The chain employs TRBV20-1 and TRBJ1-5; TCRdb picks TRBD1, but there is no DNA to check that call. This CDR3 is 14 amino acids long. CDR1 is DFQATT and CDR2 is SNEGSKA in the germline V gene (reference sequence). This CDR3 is CSARFYDRSEPQHF.